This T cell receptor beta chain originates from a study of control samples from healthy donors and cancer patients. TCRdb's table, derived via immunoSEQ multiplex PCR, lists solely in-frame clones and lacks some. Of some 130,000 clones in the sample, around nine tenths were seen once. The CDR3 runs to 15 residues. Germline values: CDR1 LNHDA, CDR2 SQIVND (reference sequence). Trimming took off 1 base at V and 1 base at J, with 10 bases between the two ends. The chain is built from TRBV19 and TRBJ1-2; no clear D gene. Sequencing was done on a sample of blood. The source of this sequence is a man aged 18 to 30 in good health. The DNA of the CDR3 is TGTGCCAGTAGTATAGCCCCGGGGAATAACTATGGCTACACCTTC. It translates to CASSIAPGNNYGYTF.